This T cell receptor (beta chain) originates from a study of blood T cell repertoires in COVID-19. Study details: COVID-19 samples from acute and convalescent phases originated in the United States, Italy and Spain. Sample material is recorded as cDNA or gDNA derived from T cells, B-cell-depleted T cells, or PBMCs.

Under the authors' procedure: Estimated nucleated cell counts came from reference gene primer amplification. Sequenced by immunoSEQ multiplex PCR; TCRdb stores in-frame clones only, minus some. V and J calls and clone size come straight from that table; D and trimming were deduced from the DNA. The sample lists more than 250,000 clones; around 85% were seen once. The CDR3 spans 15 residues. V lost 5 bases and J lost 2, with 16 bases in between. Germline V gene sequence: CDR1 MNHEY, CDR2 SVGEGT. The chain employs TRBV6-2 or TRBV6-3 and TRBJ2-7, with D perhaps matching TRBD2 (5 bases). The sample comprised peripheral blood. The sequence derives from a woman aged 25 to 39 who had recovered from COVID-19. CDR3 nucleotide sequence: TGTGCCAGCAGTCACTTTTTAGCGCCGACCTACGAGCAGTACTTC. This gives the protein CASSHFLAPTYEQYF.